The 8 T cell receptor beta chains given below trace back to one sample, sequenced in a study of T-cell memory formation after mild COVID-19. TCRdb ran MiXCR on the 5' RACE reads and lists one entry per CDR3 protein. The sample includes around 250,000 distinct CDR3 sequences, roughly 17% seen only once; the top ten take about 23%. Material: PBMCs or a T cell subset sorted from them (not recorded which). The receptor source for this set is a man younger than 35 who had mild COVID-19 (a few samples of this study predate the infection). Cell type and time point are not known.

The chain recombines TRBV24-1 with TRBJ1-5; possible D gene TRBD1, 5 bases. The CDR3 runs to 15 residues. Deletions cut 3 bases from V and 2 bases from J, with 10 bases between. Germline CDR1 and CDR2: KGHDR and SFDVKD. Here the CDR3 reads CATSDGATGNQPQHF. The CDR3 nucleotides read TGTGCCACCAGTGATGGAGCGACAGGCAATCAGCCCCAGCATTTT.

This clonotype was picked up many times. The chain has TRBV6-5 and TRBJ2-1, with D unresolved. From germline, CDR1 is MNHEY and CDR2 SVGAGI. CDR3 length equals 13 residues. V was shortened by 2 bases and J by 9 bases, with 11 bases between the two germline ends. In DNA, the CDR3 is TGTGCCAGCAGTTACGGCCCCGTCGGTGAGCAGTTCTTC. Encoded protein: CASSYGPVGEQFF.

The chain employs TRBV5-1 and TRBJ1-5; 7 bases agree with TRBD1. The germline V gene encodes CDR1 SGHRS and CDR2 YFSETQ. Trimming at V came to 3 bases and at J to 9 bases, leaving 9 bases not matched to a gene. The CDR3 has 14 amino acids. The CDR3 nucleotides are TGCGCCAGCAGCTCCGGGACAGCCTTCGGGCCCCAGCATTTT. It specifies CASSSGTAFGPQHF.

This clonotype was detected ten times or more. CDR3 amino acids: CASSLAGQGRNYGYTF. The DNA of the CDR3 is TGTGCCAGCAGCTTGGCTGGACAGGGGAGGAACTATGGCTACACCTTC. The V call is TRBV7-2, the J call TRBJ1-2; 9 bases map to TRBD1. This CDR3 is 16 amino acids long. Germline V lookup: CDR1 SGHTA, CDR2 FQGNSA. The J segment lost 2 bases and the V segment lost 3 bases, leaving 7 bases of the junction unmatched.

This clonotype was counted only a few times. J is TRBJ2-5 and V is TRBV28, with D unresolved. Germline V gene lookup returns CDR1 MDHEN and CDR2 SYDVKM. With 6 bases removed from V and 2 bases from J, the gap between germline ends came to 10 bases. The CDR3 has 13 residues. The chain's CDR3 is CASSGPVQETQYF. CDR3 nucleotides: TGTGCCAGCAGCGGACCAGTTCAAGAGACCCAGTACTTC. The full variable domain, its missing parts supplied by reference TRBV28 and TRBJ2-5, is DVKVTQSSRYLVKRTGEKVFLECVQDMDHENMFWYRQDPGLGLRLIYFSYDVKMKEKGDIPEGYSVSREKKERFSLILESASTNQTSMYLCASSGPVQETQYFGPGTRLLVL.

The chain links TRBV12-3 or TRBV12-4 to TRBJ1-1; 7 nucleotides align to TRBD1. The V gene end was trimmed by 6 bases and the J gene end by 1 base; junction bases not matched to a gene: 5. The CDR3 has 14 amino acids. The CDR3 DNA follows: TGTGCCAGCAGGAGTTACAGGGGGAACACTGAAGCTTTCTTT. Translated, it gives CASRSYRGNTEAFF.

The V and J genes are TRBV18 and TRBJ1-5; D call uncertain. The CDR3 has 13 amino acids. CDR1 is KGHSH and CDR2 is LQKENI in the germline V gene. V lost 3 bases, J lost 7 bases, and 10 bases lay in between. CDR3 DNA: TGTGCCAGCTCACCCCTCCAGGAACAGCCCCAGCATTTT. The encoded protein is CASSPLQEQPQHF.

This clonotype has only a few counts. The CDR3 region is CASSSLGKKEKNIQYF. The CDR3 nucleotides are TGTGCCAGCAGCTCATTGGGGAAGAAGGAGAAAAACATTCAGTACTTC. The V gene is TRBV7-9, the J gene TRBJ2-4; D ambiguous. CDR3 length: 16 amino acids. Germline assignment: CDR1 SEHNR and CDR2 FQNEAQ (reference sequence). V gave up 4 bases and J gave up 4 bases, with 17 bases separating them. Using reference TRBV7-9 and TRBJ2-4 for the parts outside the CDR3, the full variable domain is DTGVSQNPRHKITKRGQNVTFRCDPISEHNRLYWYRQTLGQGPEFLTYFQNEAQLEKSRLLSDRFSAERPKGSFSTLEIQRTEQGDSAMYLCASSSLGKKEKNIQYFGAGTRLSVL.